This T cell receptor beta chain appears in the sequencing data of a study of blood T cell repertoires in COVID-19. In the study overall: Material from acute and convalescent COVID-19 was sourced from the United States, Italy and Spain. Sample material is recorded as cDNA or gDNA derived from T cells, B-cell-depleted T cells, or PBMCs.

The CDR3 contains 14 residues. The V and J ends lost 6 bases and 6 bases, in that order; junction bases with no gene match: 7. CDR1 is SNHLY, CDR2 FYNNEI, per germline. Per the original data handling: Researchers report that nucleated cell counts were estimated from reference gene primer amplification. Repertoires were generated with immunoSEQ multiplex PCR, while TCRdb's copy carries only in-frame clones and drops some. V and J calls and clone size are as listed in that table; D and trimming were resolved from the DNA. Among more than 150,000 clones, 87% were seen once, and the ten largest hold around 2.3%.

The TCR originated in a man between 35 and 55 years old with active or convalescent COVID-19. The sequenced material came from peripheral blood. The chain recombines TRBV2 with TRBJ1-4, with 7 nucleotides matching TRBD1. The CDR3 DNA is TGTGCCAGCAGCTACAGGGGCGGGGATGAAAAACTGTTTTTT. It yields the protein CASSYRGGDEKLFF.